Listed below are T cell receptor beta chains from one sample, sequenced in a study of T cells in Graves' hyperthyroidism and ophthalmopathy. TCRdb called the multiplex PCR reads again in MiXCR, with one record for every CDR3 protein. Among about 680,000 distinct CDR3 sequences, about 35% were seen once, and the ten largest hold 30% to 40%. The sample comprised blood. Source of these receptors: a woman between 35 and 50 years old with Graves' hyperthyroidism. Each CDR3 is given with its conserved first and last residue. D genes are given only for firm matches. Clone size is shown for a subset of rows, as once, few, many or a class of expanded clone.

abundance,d_gene,v_gene,j_gene,CDR3nt,CDR3aa
many,.,TRBV6-5,TRBJ1-1,TGTGCCAGCAGAATCAAGACGATGGGGAGCACTGAAGCTTTCTTT,CASRIKTMGSTEAFF
.,.,TRBV10-3,TRBJ2-2,TGTGCCACCAGTGATCTGAGCGCGAACGCCGGGGAGCTGTTTTTT,CATSDLSANAGELFF
.,TRBD1,TRBV7-2,TRBJ2-1,TGTGCCAGCAGTTCGACAGGGGGCGGTGAGCAGTTCTTC,CASSSTGGGEQFF
.,.,TRBV25-1,TRBJ1-6,TGTGCCAGCGTAGCTTGGGACCAAGTTTCCTCACCCCTCCACTTT,CASVAWDQVSSPLHF
few,.,TRBV9,TRBJ1-2,TGTGCCAGCAGCCCCCCGGGAGGGACTCCCAGTTATGGCTACACCTTC,CASSPPGGTPSYGYTF
few,TRBD1,TRBV7-2,TRBJ1-5,TGTGCCAGCAGTCCCGGCAGGGGGTATAGCAATCAGCCCCAGCATTTT,CASSPGRGYSNQPQHF
many,TRBD2,TRBV7-2,TRBJ2-7,TGTGCCAGCAGCAGGGACTACGGGGACTACGAGCAGTACTTC,CASSRDYGDYEQYF
many,.,TRBV2,TRBJ2-7,TGTGCCAGCAGTGACTATGGGGGGTCCTACGAGCAGTACTTC,CASSDYGGSYEQYF
.,.,TRBV7-2,TRBJ2-3,TGTGCCAGCAGCTTAGTTGGGTCAGCGGTCCGAGATACGCAGTATTTT,CASSLVGSAVRDTQYF
.,TRBD2,TRBV7-8,TRBJ2-5,TGCGCCAGCAGCCGAATACTAGCGGGAGGGGAGACCCAGTACTTC,CASSRILAGGETQYF
.,TRBD1,TRBV7-2,TRBJ2-7,TGTGCCAGCAGCTTAGGGACAGGGTGGGGTGACGAGCAGTACTTC,CASSLGTGWGDEQYF
many,TRBD1,TRBV25-1,TRBJ1-2,TGTGCCAGCAGTGATGAGTCGACAGGGGGCGCCTATGGCTACACCTTC,CASSDESTGGAYGYTF
many,TRBD1,TRBV7-2,TRBJ1-2,TGTGCCAGCAGCCCGATCTCAGCCTCTTGGACAGGGACTACTTTGGGCTACACCTTC,CASSPISASWTGTTLGYTF
.,TRBD1,TRBV5-1,TRBJ2-5,TGCGCCAGCAGCTCAACGGGACAGCTCCAAGAGACCCAGTACTTC,CASSSTGQLQETQYF
few,.,TRBV6-2/TRBV6-3,TRBJ2-2,TGTGCCAGCAGACCCGGGTGTGACGGGGAGCTGTTTTTT,CASRPGCDGELFF
many,TRBD1,TRBV5-1,TRBJ2-7,TGCGCCAGCAGCTTGGCCGGGACAGCAGCCTACGAGCAGTACTTC,CASSLAGTAAYEQYF
many,TRBD2,TRBV10-2,TRBJ2-5,TGCGCCAGCAGTGAGCCAATTCTAGCGGGGGAAGAGACCCAGTACTTC,CASSEPILAGEETQYF
.,TRBD2,TRBV2,TRBJ2-2,TGTGCCAGCCGGCGGGGGGCGACGAGGAGTACCGGGGAGCCGTTTTTT,CASRRGATRSTGEPFF
many,TRBD1,TRBV29-1,TRBJ2-7,TGCAGCGTCAGGGGACAGGGGGCTACCTACGAGCAGTACTTC,CSVRGQGATYEQYF
.,.,TRBV6-4,TRBJ1-2,TGTGCCAGCAGTGACCTCCCCTACGGAAATGGCTACACCTTC,CASSDLPYGNGYTF
many,.,TRBV11-2,TRBJ1-5,TGTGCCAGCAGCTTAACCCAGAACAATCAGCCCCAGCATTTT,CASSLTQNNQPQHF
.,.,TRBV24-1,TRBJ2-2,TGTGCCACCGAACATGAGGGGGGGCCGGTCAGCGGGGAGCTGTTTTTT,CATEHEGGPVSGELFF
many,.,TRBV7-2,TRBJ1-6,TGTGCCAGCAGCTTAGGGGTGTCACCCCTCCACTTT,CASSLGVSPLHF
.,.,TRBV7-2,TRBJ2-1,TGTGCCAGCAGCCAAACACTTAGCGGACTTACCTACAATGAGCAGTTCTTC,CASSQTLSGLTYNEQFF
.,.,TRBV7-7,TRBJ2-2,TGTGCTAGCAGCTCGGCCCCGAGCCTAGCGAACACCGGGGAGCTGTTTTTT,CASSSAPSLANTGELFF
.,TRBD1,TRBV4-1,TRBJ2-2,TGCGCCAGCAGCCAAGGAGGGGGCAAGGTTGGGGAGCTGTTTTTT,CASSQGGGKVGELFF
.,.,TRBV7-2,TRBJ1-2,TGTGCCAGCAGCACAGCGCGGGCAGGGTTGACCTTC,CASSTARAGLTF
few,.,TRBV5-4,TRBJ1-4,TGTGCCAGCAGCCAACCTGGACGGTTTAATGAAAAACTGTTTTTT,CASSQPGRFNEKLFF
.,.,TRBV10-3,TRBJ2-6,TGTGCCATCAGCGTCGAAGGGGCCGGCTCTGGGGCCAACGTCCTGACTTTC,CAISVEGAGSGANVLTF
.,.,TRBV4-1,TRBJ1-1,TGCGCCAGCAGCCAAAAGGGACGGACCCATTGGGGGGTCGAAGCTTTCTTT,CASSQKGRTHWGVEAFF
once,.,TRBV12-3/TRBV12-4,TRBJ2-7,TGTGCCAGCAGGGCAGGCTCCGGGACCCCTAGCGAGCAGTACTTC,CASRAGSGTPSEQYF
.,TRBD1,TRBV27,TRBJ2-5,TGTGCCAGCAGTTCCTCCCCACAGGGGGATGGGGAGACCCAGTACTTC,CASSSSPQGDGETQYF
few,TRBD1,TRBV28,TRBJ1-6,TGTGCCAGCAGTTTATTACCCGACAGGGGTGGATCACCCCTCCACTTT,CASSLLPDRGGSPLHF
many,.,TRBV5-1,TRBJ1-1,TGCGCCAGCAGCTTGTCAGGGGCCACTGAAGCTTTCTTT,CASSLSGATEAFF
many,.,TRBV29-1,TRBJ1-1,TGCAGCGTTGGTGTGGGGGGCCCCACTGAAGCTTTCTTT,CSVGVGGPTEAFF
many,.,TRBV6-6,TRBJ1-1,TGTGCCAGCAGTTACTCGAGGGGGGAGGAAGCTTTCTTT,CASSYSRGEEAFF
many,TRBD2,TRBV10-3,TRBJ2-7,TGTGCCATCAGCCTATTAGCGGGAGAAGACGAGCAGTACTTC,CAISLLAGEDEQYF
few,.,TRBV6-5,TRBJ1-1,TGTGCCAGCAGCCAACAGGGATTGTGGACTGAAGCTTTCTTT,CASSQQGLWTEAFF
.,TRBD1,TRBV7-4,TRBJ1-3,TGTGCCAGCAACCCCAGGGGAACCGGGACAGCCAGCTCTGGAAACACCATATATTTT,CASNPRGTGTASSGNTIYF
few,.,TRBV4-1,TRBJ1-5,TGCGCCAGCAGCCAACGGACACTGGGGGGACAGCCCCAGCATTTT,CASSQRTLGGQPQHF
.,.,TRBV4-1,TRBJ2-7,TGCGCCAGCAGCTACATTCGCGTGGGACCCTACGAGCAGTACTTC,CASSYIRVGPYEQYF
many,TRBD2,TRBV20-1,TRBJ2-7,TGCAGTGCTACGGGGACTAGCGGAAGCTCCTACGAGCAGTACTTC,CSATGTSGSSYEQYF
.,.,TRBV7-6,TRBJ2-7,TGTGCCAGCAGCTTAGTCCAACAAGAGAGCTACGAGCAGTACTTC,CASSLVQQESYEQYF
.,TRBD1,TRBV5-1,TRBJ1-4,TGTGCCAGCAGCTACACACCGGGACAGGGGGCGTATCCTAATGAAAAACTGTTTTTT,CASSYTPGQGAYPNEKLFF